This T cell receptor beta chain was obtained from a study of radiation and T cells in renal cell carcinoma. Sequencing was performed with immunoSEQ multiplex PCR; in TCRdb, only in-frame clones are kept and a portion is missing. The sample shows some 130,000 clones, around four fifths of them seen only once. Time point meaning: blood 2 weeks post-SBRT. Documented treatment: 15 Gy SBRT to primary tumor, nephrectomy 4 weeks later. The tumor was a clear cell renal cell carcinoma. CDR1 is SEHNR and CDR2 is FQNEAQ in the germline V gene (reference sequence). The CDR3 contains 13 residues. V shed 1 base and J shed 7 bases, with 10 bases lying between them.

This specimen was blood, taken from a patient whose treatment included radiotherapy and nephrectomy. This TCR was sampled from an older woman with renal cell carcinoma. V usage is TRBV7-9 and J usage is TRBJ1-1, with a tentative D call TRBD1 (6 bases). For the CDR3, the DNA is TGTGCCAGCAGCTTAGGGGCCAGGGGTGAAGCTTTCTTT. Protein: CASSLGARGEAFF.